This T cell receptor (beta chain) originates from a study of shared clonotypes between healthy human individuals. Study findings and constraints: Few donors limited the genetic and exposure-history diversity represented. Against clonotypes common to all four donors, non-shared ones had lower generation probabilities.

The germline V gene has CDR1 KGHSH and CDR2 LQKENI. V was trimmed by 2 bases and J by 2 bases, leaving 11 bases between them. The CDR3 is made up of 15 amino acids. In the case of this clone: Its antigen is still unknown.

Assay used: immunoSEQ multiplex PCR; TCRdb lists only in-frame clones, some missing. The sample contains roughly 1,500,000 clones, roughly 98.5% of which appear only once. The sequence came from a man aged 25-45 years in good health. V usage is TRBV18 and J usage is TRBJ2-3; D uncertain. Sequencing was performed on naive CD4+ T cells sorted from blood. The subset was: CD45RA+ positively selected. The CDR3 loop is CASSPGYVHTDTQYF. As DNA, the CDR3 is TGTGCCAGCTCACCAGGGTACGTACACACAGATACGCAGTATTTT.